A single sample gave rise to the 12 T cell receptor beta chains below, sequenced in a study of T cells expressing NK-cell markers. Each CDR3 protein gets one entry in TCRdb, which reprocessed the 5' RACE reads and gives no DNA. The sample has 200,000 to 300,000 distinct CDR3 sequences. Sequencing input: blood T cells: a sorted CD56 or NKG2C T cell subset, CD4+ or CD8+ T cells, or bulk PBMC T cells (not recorded which). These receptors originate from a man aged 18 to 29 in good health.

The V gene is TRBV20-1, the J gene TRBJ2-1; TCRdb names TRBD2, which stays unverified in the absence of DNA. Looked up from germline, CDR1 is DFQATT and CDR2 is SNEGSKA (reference sequence). The CDR3 runs 15 residues. CDR3 protein: CSASPITRPYNEQFF.

This rearrangement joins TRBV20-1 to TRBJ2-1; TCRdb reports TRBD1, a call that lacks DNA to check it against. The CDR3 extends over 14 amino acids. CDR1 and CDR2 from the germline V gene are DFQATT and SNEGSKA (reference sequence). CDR3 protein: CTGQGTGVNNEQFF.

The chain carries TRBV12-3 or TRBV12-4 and TRBJ2-3; checking the TCRdb D call of TRBD2 is not possible without DNA. The CDR3 consists of 17 residues. CDR3: CASSLRLAETSTDTQYF.

The chain recombines TRBV28 with TRBJ2-7; TCRdb's assignment of TRBD2 cannot be checked, as there is no DNA. Germline V gives CDR1 MDHEN, CDR2 SYDVKM. This CDR3 region has 14 residues. CDR3 residues: CASRFRGLTYEQYF.

V and J are TRBV4-3 and TRBJ2-4; no DNA is available, so the TRBD1 call from TCRdb remains unchecked. CDR3 length equals 16 residues. The germline V gene encodes CDR1 LGHNA and CDR2 YSLEER. The CDR3 sequence: CASSQELPGKINIQYF.

The chain couples TRBV20-1 to TRBJ2-1. This CDR3 comprises 12 residues. CDR1 is DFQATT and CDR2 is SNEGSKA in the germline V gene (reference sequence). The CDR3 loop reads CSATRTRDEQFF.

This CDR3 reads CASSVYGSETQYF. The V call is TRBV9, the J call TRBJ2-5; the TRBD2 assignment by TCRdb is unverifiable without DNA. The CDR3 is made up of 13 amino acids. The germline gives CDR1 SGDLS, CDR2 YYNGEE.

The chain recombines TRBV5-1 with TRBJ2-1; TCRdb's assignment of TRBD2 cannot be checked, as there is no DNA. Germline-derived CDR1 and CDR2 are SGHRS and YFSETQ. The CDR3 has 15 residues. The CDR3 loop is CASSLMSSGNNEQFF.

This chain joins TRBV6-1 and TRBJ2-3; lacking DNA, the TRBD2 call made by TCRdb goes unchecked. The germline V gene has CDR1 MNHNS and CDR2 SASEGT. The CDR3 sequence is 16 residues long. CDR3 region: CASSPSGSAYTDTQYF.

This chain connects TRBV29-1 to TRBJ2-5; TCRdb designates TRBD1, a call that cannot be tested without DNA. This CDR3 comprises 15 residues. Germline V CDR1 and CDR2: SQVTM, ANQGSEA. CDR3 region: CSVVGGGQVEETQYF.

The chain employs TRBV20-1 and TRBJ2-5; checking the TCRdb D call of TRBD1 is not possible without DNA. The CDR3 loop spans 14 amino acids. Germline CDR1 DFQATT, CDR2 SNEGSKA (reference sequence). This CDR3 is CSARGAGDQETQYF.

The V gene is TRBV12-3 or TRBV12-4, the J gene TRBJ1-2; TCRdb's assignment of TRBD1 cannot be checked, as there is no DNA. The CDR3 sequence is 14 residues long. The CDR3: CASSGRGLNYGYTF.